This T cell receptor beta chain appears in the sequencing data of a study of T cell changes during pregnancy in multiple sclerosis (dated by TCRdb to the late 2010s). With regard to the full study: The study examined how the T cell repertoire changed over the course of pregnancy in women with multiple sclerosis.

Library creation used the immunoSEQ multiplex PCR assay. TCRdb re-hosts the immuneACCESS table, in-frame sequences only. Its copies lack some clones; in the studies checked, an unresolved V gene accounts for under half of them, and the cause for the rest is not known. The sample profile shows 100,000 or so clones; about 92% of them were found once. The ten most abundant clones make up about 1.9% of the sample. Based on the germline V gene (reference sequence), the CDR1 and CDR2 sequences are SGHAT and FQDESV. Measured from the cysteine to the phenylalanine, the CDR3 is 14 residues long. Just CDR3 DNA is preserved here, 42 bases in frame from base 1. Unmatched junction bases come to 11, with V trimmed by 4 bases and J by 9 bases. On this clone itself: It lacks a known antigen. No base quality values were provided; no much bigger clone lies one nucleotide off.

This TCR came from a female donor with multiple sclerosis, enrolled in a pregnancy study. This material consisted of peripheral blood, taken after pregnancy. Recombination linked TRBV11-1 to TRBJ1-1, with 7 central nucleotides matching TRBD1. The sequence in DNA is TGTGCCAGCAGCTCCCCAGGAACAGGGGCGAAAGCTTTCTTT. The resulting protein is CASSSPGTGAKAFF.